What follows are 21 T cell receptor beta chains derived from one specimen sequenced in a study of CD8+ T cells in alopecia areata. Sequencing used cDNA as its template, made by extracting RNA and reverse transcribing it. The table came from immunoSEQ multiplex PCR; TCRdb's copy has only in-frame clones and leaves some out. This table has about 140,000 clones, approximately 86% appearing once. Sample treatment: oral pan-JAK inhibitor, 5-10 mg twice daily. This sample comprised CD8+ T cells sorted from blood, obtained at week 4, from a patient treated with tofacitinib. The receptors shown here come from a human donor with alopecia areata.

The chain is built from TRBV29-1 and TRBJ2-2, with D possibly TRBD1 on 6 matching bases. This CDR3 spans 13 amino acids. CDR1 and CDR2 from the germline V gene are SQVTM and ANQGSEA. Trimming cost V 5 bases and J 1 base, with 8 bases left between them. The CDR3 sequence: CSVPGQNTGELFF. Written as DNA, the CDR3 is TGCAGCGTTCCGGGACAGAACACCGGGGAGCTGTTTTTT.

This clone has just a few counts. The chain recombines TRBV9 with TRBJ2-7, with a possible D match to TRBD2 (6 bases). The germline V and J ends were trimmed by 0 bases and 3 bases, with 16 bases remaining between them. This CDR3 contains 16 residues. The germline V gene encodes CDR1 SGDLS and CDR2 YYNGEE. This chain's CDR3 is CASSVAPQEGIYEQYF. CDR3 nucleotides: TGTGCCAGCAGCGTAGCCCCTCAGGAGGGAATCTACGAGCAGTACTTC. The full variable domain, its missing parts supplied by reference TRBV9 and TRBJ2-7, is DSGVTQTPKHLITATGQRVTLRCSPRSGDLSVYWYQQSLDQGLQFLIQYYNGEERAKGNILERFSAQQFPDLHSELNLSSLELGDSALYFCASSVAPQEGIYEQYFGPGTRLTVT.

The chain has TRBV5-4 and TRBJ2-3, with a tentative D call TRBD2 (6 bases). The V and J ends lost 0 bases and 2 bases respectively, with 13 bases between them. CDR1 is SGHNT and CDR2 is YYREEE in the germline V gene (reference sequence). The CDR3 is 16 residues long. This chain's CDR3 is CASSLVAGGTTDTQYF. CDR3 coding DNA: TGTGCCAGCAGCTTGGTGGCAGGAGGGACCACAGATACGCAGTATTTT.

This clone appeared a few times. This chain uses TRBV7-9 with TRBJ2-4; D is uncertain. The CDR3 is made up of 12 amino acids. Trimming removed 3 bases at V and 3 bases at J, with 3 bases between. Germline V gene sequence: CDR1 SEHNR, CDR2 FQNEAQ (reference sequence). The CDR3 loop is CASSLVKNIQYF. In DNA form, the CDR3 reads TGTGCCAGCAGCTTGGTCAAAAACATTCAGTACTTC.

Only one count was recorded for this clone. V and J are TRBV5-4 and TRBJ2-7, with 8 bases fitting TRBD1. The CDR3 is 13 residues long. The V segment lost 5 bases and the J segment 3 bases; nucleotides outside the gene matches: 4. CDR1 is SGHNT and CDR2 is YYREEE in the germline V gene (reference sequence). CDR3 amino acids: CASSPGGIYEQYF. In DNA, the CDR3 is TGTGCCAGCAGTCCAGGGGGCATCTACGAGCAGTACTTC.

V gene TRBV11-2 combines with J gene TRBJ2-4; no definite D call. The V and J ends lost 5 bases and 8 bases respectively, with 16 bases between them. The germline CDR1 and CDR2 sequences are SGHAT and FQNNGV. The CDR3 covers 14 residues. CDR3 nucleotide sequence: TGTGCCAGCAGCCCCCCCATCGGTAGACACATTCAGTACTTC. It encodes CASSPPIGRHIQYF.

This sequence joins TRBV2 and TRBJ1-5; tentatively, D is TRBD1 (6 bases). Germline V lookup: CDR1 SNHLY, CDR2 FYNNEI. The V end was cut by 6 bases, the J end by 4 bases, with 16 bases between. CDR3 size: 15 residues. Here the CDR3 reads CASSQTGETNQPQHF. CDR3 bases: TGTGCCAGCAGCCAGACAGGTGAAACTAATCAGCCCCAGCATTTT.

This clone was picked up a small number of times. The V and J genes are TRBV29-1 and TRBJ2-1; unclear D gene. CDR3 size: 11 residues. Germline CDR1 SQVTM, CDR2 ANQGSEA. This CDR3 reads CSADSYNEQFF. The CDR3 coding sequence is TGCAGTGCTGATTCCTACAATGAGCAGTTCTTC.

In its sample, this clone was seen once. This chain connects TRBV29-1 to TRBJ2-2; the D is unclear. The CDR3 contains 12 residues. V lost 6 bases to trimming and J lost 3 bases, with 8 bases between them. Per germline, CDR1 SQVTM and CDR2 ANQGSEA. DNA of the CDR3: TGCAGCGTCAGGCAGTACACCGGGGAGCTGTTTTTT. The encoded protein is CSVRQYTGELFF.

This clone was detected once. The chain links TRBV5-4 to TRBJ2-1; 9 nucleotides agree with TRBD2. The CDR3 sequence is 17 residues long. Germline trimming cut 1 base from V and 7 bases from J; bases unmatched to any gene: 12. The germline gives CDR1 SGHNT, CDR2 YYREEE (reference sequence). The CDR3 sequence is CASSLPRASGILNEQFF. CDR3 bases: TGTGCCAGCAGCTTGCCCCGGGCTAGCGGGATCCTGAATGAGCAGTTCTTC.

A remark on this clone: This CDR3 is also generated by other DNA sequences in the sample. The chain uses TRBV5-6 and TRBJ2-3, with D unresolved. The CDR3 is 11 residues long. The germline V and J ends were trimmed by 4 bases and 3 bases, with 3 bases remaining between them. Germline loops: CDR1 SGHDT, CDR2 YYEEEE. CDR3 region: CASSTTDTQYF. The CDR3 DNA reads TGTGCCAGCAGCACGACAGATACGCAGTATTTT.

As to this clone: The same CDR3 arises from other DNA sequences in this sample as well. The chain uses TRBV27 and TRBJ1-2; 11 bases line up with TRBD1. This CDR3 comprises 14 residues. Trimming took 6 bases from V and 3 from J; bases not matched to a gene: 3. Germline CDR1 and CDR2: MNHEY and SMNVEV (reference sequence). DNA of the CDR3: TGTGCCAGCAGCCCGGGACAGGGGGACTATGGCTACACCTTC. Translated, it gives CASSPGQGDYGYTF.

This clone was picked up one time. This chain joins TRBV6-5 and TRBJ1-2, with D maybe TRBD1 (5 bases). V was clipped by 6 bases and J by 1 base, with 12 bases between them. This CDR3 region has 14 residues. Per the germline V gene, CDR1 is MNHEY and CDR2 is SVGAGI. The CDR3 is CASRPLGRNYGYTF. CDR3 bases: TGTGCCAGCAGGCCCCTGGGACGTAACTATGGCTACACCTTC.

In nucleotides, the CDR3 is TGTGCCAGCAGCCCCCAGGACGGAAGGAATGAGCAGTTCTTC. This sequence encodes CASSPQDGRNEQFF. J is TRBJ2-1 and V is TRBV9; no definite D call. The CDR3 length is 14 residues. Germline values: CDR1 SGDLS, CDR2 YYNGEE. V gave up 4 bases and J gave up 7 bases, with 15 bases separating them.

Only a few counts were recorded for this clone. The CDR3 region is CASTTPGDSYYEQYF. DNA for the CDR3: TGTGCCAGCACCACCCCCGGGGACAGTTACTACGAGCAGTACTTC. V is TRBV7-9 and J is TRBJ2-7; 7 bases agree with TRBD1. CDR1 is SEHNR and CDR2 is FQNEAQ in the germline V gene (reference sequence). The CDR3 is 15 residues long. J was trimmed by 3 bases and V by 7 bases; bases with no gene match: 12.

The gene calls are TRBV19 and TRBJ2-2, with D maybe TRBD1 (5 bases). The CDR3 is 11 amino acids. Trimming left V 7 bases short and J 11 bases short, with 11 bases between. Germline CDR1 is LNHDA and CDR2 is SQIVND (reference sequence). The CDR3 sequence: CASTGSSELFF. Here the CDR3 DNA reads TGTGCCAGTACAGGGTCAAGCGAGCTGTTTTTT.

This chain uses TRBV29-1 with TRBJ2-7, with D hard to call. V gave up 4 bases and J gave up 3 bases, with 10 bases separating them. The CDR3 is 12 amino acids. Germline lookup yields CDR1 SQVTM and CDR2 ANQGSEA. The CDR3 coding sequence is TGCAGCGTTGCTGAGTTCGGCTACGAGCAGTACTTC. It translates to CSVAEFGYEQYF.

This clone has only one observation. The chain has TRBV29-1 and TRBJ2-1; 13 positions agree with TRBD2. Germline-derived CDR1 and CDR2 are SQVTM and ANQGSEA. J lost 2 bases, V lost 8 bases, and 12 bases had no gene match. The CDR3 spans 17 residues. The CDR3 spells CSPPPRTSGSTYNEQFF. The CDR3 nucleotides read TGCAGCCCACCGCCCCGGACTAGCGGGAGCACCTACAATGAGCAGTTCTTC.

The chain is built from TRBV5-4 and TRBJ2-7; no clear D. This CDR3 is 12 amino acids long. CDR1 and CDR2 from the germline V gene are SGHNT and YYREEE (reference sequence). V was trimmed by 4 bases and J by 0 bases, leaving 5 bases between them. The chain's CDR3 is CASSVSSYEQYF. In DNA, the CDR3 is TGTGCCAGCAGCGTCAGCTCCTACGAGCAGTACTTC.

DNA for the CDR3: TGTGCCAGTAGTATTCCCGGGACAGAATACGAGCAGTACTTC. Encoded protein: CASSIPGTEYEQYF. The chain combines TRBV19 with TRBJ2-7; 7 bases line up with TRBD1. Germline CDR1 is LNHDA and CDR2 is SQIVND (reference sequence). The CDR3 consists of 14 residues. V gave up 3 bases and J gave up 4 bases; unmatched junction bases: 6. Based on the CDR3 plus reference TRBV19 and TRBJ2-7, the full variable domain is DGGITQSPKYLFRKEGQNVTLSCEQNLNHDAMYWYRQDPGQGLRLIYYSQIVNDFQKGDIAEGYSVSREKKESFPLTVTSAQKNPTAFYLCASSIPGTEYEQYFGPGTRLTVT.

The V gene is TRBV7-6, the J gene TRBJ1-5, with unresolved D. The germline gives CDR1 SGHVS, CDR2 FNYEAQ. The CDR3 length is 13 residues. V was shortened by 0 bases and J by 5 bases, with 5 bases between the two germline ends. The CDR3 DNA is TGTGCCAGCAGCTTAGCGGTGGATCAGCCCCAGCATTTT. Translation gives CASSLAVDQPQHF.